Listed below are T cell receptor beta chains from one sample, sequenced in a study of shared clonotypes between healthy human individuals. Assay: immunoSEQ multiplex PCR; the TCRdb copy retains only in-frame clones and omits some. This sample has approximately 2.5 million clones; 80% to 95% occur once, and the top ten carry around 0.4%. Material: naive CD4+ T cells from PBMCs. Receptors were obtained from a man younger than 35 in good health. Some clones in this sample may be carry-over from other donors' samples. The CDR3 runs from the conserved cysteine through the conserved F or W. A D gene is named only where the DNA matches it firmly. Part of the rows lack a size; the others show once, few, many or a class for expanded clones.

V gene: TRBV4-3
CDR3 length: 17
J gene: TRBJ2-3
D gene: TRBD2
clone size: NA
CDR3 DNA: TGCGCCAGCAGCCAAGAAGGGCGGGAGCGAGGCACAGATACGCAGTATTTT
CDR3 protein: CASSQEGRERGTDTQYF

V gene: TRBV2
CDR3 length: 13
J gene: TRBJ1-1
D gene: TRBD1
clone size: NA
CDR3 DNA: TGTGCTGGGACAGGGGAAAGGGGCACTGAAGCTTTCTTT
CDR3 protein: CAGTGERGTEAFF

V gene: TRBV25-1
CDR3 length: 14
J gene: TRBJ2-1
D gene: NA
clone size: NA
CDR3 DNA: TGTGCCAGCAGTCCCCAGGGGTCCTACAATGAGCAGTTCTTC
CDR3 protein: CASSPQGSYNEQFF

V gene: TRBV30
CDR3 length: 14
J gene: TRBJ1-2
D gene: NA
clone size: once
CDR3 DNA: TGTGCCTGGTCCCTAAGGACTGGAAACTATGGCTACACCTTC
CDR3 protein: CAWSLRTGNYGYTF

V gene: TRBV5-5
CDR3 length: 14
J gene: TRBJ1-1
D gene: TRBD1
clone size: once
CDR3 DNA: TGTGCCAGCAGCGCGGGACAGGCAAACACTGAAGCTTTCTTT
CDR3 protein: CASSAGQANTEAFF

V gene: TRBV9
CDR3 length: 15
J gene: TRBJ2-4
D gene: NA
clone size: NA
CDR3 DNA: TGTGCCAGCAGCCCATTAGGGGAGTCCCAAAACATTCAGTACTTC
CDR3 protein: CASSPLGESQNIQYF

V gene: TRBV28
CDR3 length: 15
J gene: TRBJ2-5
D gene: TRBD2
clone size: NA
CDR3 DNA: TGTGCCAGCGGTTGGGGAGCGGGAGTATCAGAGACCCAGTACTTC
CDR3 protein: CASGWGAGVSETQYF

V gene: TRBV9
CDR3 length: 16
J gene: TRBJ1-1
D gene: NA
clone size: once
CDR3 DNA: TGTGCCAGCAGCGTAGCTCAAAGGGACGATGGCACTGAAGCTTTCTTT
CDR3 protein: CASSVAQRDDGTEAFF

V gene: TRBV28
CDR3 length: 16
J gene: TRBJ2-1
D gene: NA
clone size: NA
CDR3 DNA: TGTGCCAGCAGCCGGGGGTGGACGCGTTCCTACAATGAGCAGTTCTTC
CDR3 protein: CASSRGWTRSYNEQFF

V gene: TRBV5-6
CDR3 length: 14
J gene: TRBJ2-3
D gene: NA
clone size: NA
CDR3 DNA: TGTGCCAGCAGCGCTCGCGGGGGCACAGATACGCAGTATTTT
CDR3 protein: CASSARGGTDTQYF

V gene: TRBV11-1
CDR3 length: 15
J gene: TRBJ1-2
D gene: TRBD1
clone size: NA
CDR3 DNA: TGTGCCAGCAGTTGGACAGGGGGTGCTAACTATGGCTACACCTTC
CDR3 protein: CASSWTGGANYGYTF

V gene: TRBV19
CDR3 length: 14
J gene: TRBJ1-2
D gene: TRBD1
clone size: NA
CDR3 DNA: TGTGCCAGTAGTATGGACAGGGGGCAAGGTGGCTACACCTTC
CDR3 protein: CASSMDRGQGGYTF

V gene: TRBV28
CDR3 length: 12
J gene: TRBJ2-5
D gene: NA
clone size: NA
CDR3 DNA: TGTGCAGCGGCGCTAGCGAGGGAGACCCAGTACTTC
CDR3 protein: CAAALARETQYF

V gene: TRBV6-6
CDR3 length: 15
J gene: TRBJ1-3
D gene: TRBD1
clone size: NA
CDR3 DNA: TGTGCCAGCAGGGGACAGGGGGCGCGTGGAAACACCATATATTTT
CDR3 protein: CASRGQGARGNTIYF

V gene: TRBV19
CDR3 length: 15
J gene: TRBJ1-4
D gene: NA
clone size: NA
CDR3 DNA: TGTGCCAGTAATCCTCCGGAGTCGACTAATGAAAAACTGTTTTTT
CDR3 protein: CASNPPESTNEKLFF

V gene: TRBV6-5
CDR3 length: 13
J gene: TRBJ2-7
D gene: NA
clone size: NA
CDR3 DNA: TGTGCCAGCAGTTACGAACGGGGGAGAGAGCAGTACTTC
CDR3 protein: CASSYERGREQYF

V gene: TRBV14
CDR3 length: 16
J gene: TRBJ2-2
D gene: TRBD2
clone size: NA
CDR3 DNA: TGTGCCAGCAGCCAAATAGCGGGGCGGGTCACCGGGGAGCTGTTTTTT
CDR3 protein: CASSQIAGRVTGELFF

V gene: TRBV29-1
CDR3 length: 13
J gene: TRBJ2-1
D gene: TRBD1
clone size: once
CDR3 DNA: TGCAGCGTCCGGACAGGGTCCTACAATGAGCAGTTCTTC
CDR3 protein: CSVRTGSYNEQFF

V gene: TRBV7-2
CDR3 length: 14
J gene: TRBJ2-7
D gene: TRBD1
clone size: NA
CDR3 DNA: TGTGCCAGCAGCTTCCAACAGGGGTCCTACGAGCAGTACTTC
CDR3 protein: CASSFQQGSYEQYF

V gene: TRBV19
CDR3 length: 16
J gene: TRBJ2-1
D gene: NA
clone size: NA
CDR3 DNA: TGTGCCAGTAGTATCTCTGCCGACTTGAGACGGAATGAGCAGTTCTTC
CDR3 protein: CASSISADLRRNEQFF

V gene: TRBV9
CDR3 length: 13
J gene: TRBJ1-1
D gene: NA
clone size: NA
CDR3 DNA: TGTGCCAGCAGCTTGCGGGGGAACACTGAAGCTTTCTTT
CDR3 protein: CASSLRGNTEAFF

V gene: TRBV18
CDR3 length: 15
J gene: TRBJ2-5
D gene: NA
clone size: NA
CDR3 DNA: TGTGCCAGCTCACCTCCGGGACAAAGGGGAGAGACCCAGTACTTC
CDR3 protein: CASSPPGQRGETQYF

V gene: TRBV28
CDR3 length: 14
J gene: TRBJ2-5
D gene: NA
clone size: NA
CDR3 DNA: TGTGCCAGCAATCGCGGGACGGCGGGAGAGACCCAGTACTTC
CDR3 protein: CASNRGTAGETQYF

V gene: TRBV29-1
CDR3 length: 13
J gene: TRBJ2-7
D gene: NA
clone size: NA
CDR3 DNA: TGCAGCGTTGGTTTCTGGGGCTCCTACGAGCAGTACTTC
CDR3 protein: CSVGFWGSYEQYF

V gene: TRBV5-6
CDR3 length: 17
J gene: TRBJ2-7
D gene: NA
clone size: NA
CDR3 DNA: TGTGCCAGCAGCTTGGCTTTCGAGGCCTGGTTAGGCTACGAGCAGTACTTC
CDR3 protein: CASSLAFEAWLGYEQYF

V gene: TRBV6-6
CDR3 length: 14
J gene: TRBJ1-4
D gene: TRBD1
clone size: few
CDR3 DNA: TGTGCCAGCAGTTCAATACAGGGGGGTGAAAAACTGTTTTTT
CDR3 protein: CASSSIQGGEKLFF

V gene: TRBV4-1
CDR3 length: 17
J gene: TRBJ1-2
D gene: NA
clone size: NA
CDR3 DNA: TGCGCCAGCAGCCCCGGAGCAGGGCTCTACGTCAACTATGGCTACACCTTC
CDR3 protein: CASSPGAGLYVNYGYTF

V gene: TRBV4-1
CDR3 length: 17
J gene: TRBJ1-2
D gene: NA
clone size: NA
CDR3 DNA: TGCGCCAGCAGCCAAGAGGGGACGCAGGGGCGCATCTATGGCTACACCTTC
CDR3 protein: CASSQEGTQGRIYGYTF

V gene: TRBV19
CDR3 length: 15
J gene: TRBJ2-2
D gene: TRBD2
clone size: NA
CDR3 DNA: TGTGCCAGTAGTCAGGGACTAGCGGGGACCGGGGAGCTGTTTTTT
CDR3 protein: CASSQGLAGTGELFF

V gene: TRBV9
CDR3 length: 15
J gene: TRBJ2-7
D gene: TRBD2
clone size: NA
CDR3 DNA: TGTGCCAGCAGCGTCGCGGGAGGGATCTCCTACGAGCAGTACTTC
CDR3 protein: CASSVAGGISYEQYF

V gene: TRBV15
CDR3 length: 15
J gene: TRBJ1-5
D gene: NA
clone size: NA
CDR3 DNA: TGTGCCACCAGCAGACGTTACCTGGGCAATCAGCCCCAGCATTTT
CDR3 protein: CATSRRYLGNQPQHF

V gene: TRBV6-6
CDR3 length: 14
J gene: TRBJ2-5
D gene: NA
clone size: NA
CDR3 DNA: TGTGCCAGCAGTCCCAGAGGGGGAGAGGAGACCCAGTACTTC
CDR3 protein: CASSPRGGEETQYF

V gene: TRBV6-6
CDR3 length: 13
J gene: TRBJ1-1
D gene: TRBD1
clone size: NA
CDR3 DNA: TGTGCCAGCCAGGACAGGTGGAACACTGAAGCTTTCTTT
CDR3 protein: CASQDRWNTEAFF

V gene: TRBV30
CDR3 length: 13
J gene: TRBJ1-1
D gene: NA
clone size: NA
CDR3 DNA: TGTGCCTGGAGTCACCAGGGGAACACTGAAGCTTTCTTT
CDR3 protein: CAWSHQGNTEAFF

V gene: TRBV7-8
CDR3 length: 14
J gene: TRBJ2-3
D gene: TRBD2
clone size: NA
CDR3 DNA: TGTGCCAGCAGCCACTCCGTGGAAAGCGGGGCCCAGTATTTT
CDR3 protein: CASSHSVESGAQYF

V gene: TRBV19
CDR3 length: 14
J gene: TRBJ2-7
D gene: TRBD2
clone size: NA
CDR3 DNA: TGTGCCAGTAGTATCAGCGGGGGAGGGTACGAGCAGTACTTC
CDR3 protein: CASSISGGGYEQYF

V gene: TRBV14
CDR3 length: 13
J gene: TRBJ2-1
D gene: NA
clone size: NA
CDR3 DNA: TGTGCCAGCAGCCAAACTAGCCTGGGTGAGCAGTTCTTC
CDR3 protein: CASSQTSLGEQFF

V gene: TRBV30
CDR3 length: 13
J gene: TRBJ1-1
D gene: NA
clone size: NA
CDR3 DNA: TGTGCCTGGAGAGGTCCGATGAACACTGAAGCTTTCTTT
CDR3 protein: CAWRGPMNTEAFF

V gene: TRBV28
CDR3 length: 13
J gene: TRBJ2-1
D gene: NA
clone size: NA
CDR3 DNA: TGTGCCAGCAATACTCGGAGGCTCGATGAGCAGTTCTTC
CDR3 protein: CASNTRRLDEQFF

V gene: TRBV28
CDR3 length: 13
J gene: TRBJ2-5
D gene: TRBD1
clone size: NA
CDR3 DNA: TGTGCCAGCAGCCAGGGGGCGGAGGAGACCCAGTACTTC
CDR3 protein: CASSQGAEETQYF

V gene: TRBV5-8
CDR3 length: 16
J gene: TRBJ2-1
D gene: TRBD1
clone size: NA
CDR3 DNA: TGTGCCAGCAGCTTGGCCTGGACAGGGAACTACAATGAGCAGTTCTTC
CDR3 protein: CASSLAWTGNYNEQFF

V gene: TRBV28
CDR3 length: 13
J gene: TRBJ1-5
D gene: NA
clone size: NA
CDR3 DNA: TGTGCCAGCAGCCTTGACTTATATCAGCCCCAGCATTTT
CDR3 protein: CASSLDLYQPQHF